This T cell receptor (beta chain) stems from a study of beta chain features in type 1 diabetes. Germline-derived CDR1 and CDR2 are SGHTA and FQGNSA. Trimming took 5 bases from V and 4 from J, leaving 11 bases between them. The CDR3 sequence is 13 residues long. Each of the CD4+ naive, central memory, regulatory and stem cell-like memory populations was sorted via CD45RO/CCR7/CD25/CD127/CD95/CD27. Over 95% purity was reached by all sorted populations. This clone appeared a few times. The study reverse transcribed the entire isolated RNA, so it sequenced expressed TCRB transcripts. Generated by immunoSEQ multiplex PCR, the TCRdb table keeps only in-frame clones and is missing some. The sample has about 140,000 clones, approximately 10% seen once.

The origin of this receptor is a woman between 35 and 50 years old in good health. The sequenced sample was central memory CD4+ T cells from blood. This chain connects TRBV7-2 to TRBJ1-2, with a weak D call TRBD1 (6 bases). The CDR3 nucleotides read TGTGCCAGCAGCCTCGGACAGCTCTATGGCTACACCTTC. This gives the protein CASSLGQLYGYTF.